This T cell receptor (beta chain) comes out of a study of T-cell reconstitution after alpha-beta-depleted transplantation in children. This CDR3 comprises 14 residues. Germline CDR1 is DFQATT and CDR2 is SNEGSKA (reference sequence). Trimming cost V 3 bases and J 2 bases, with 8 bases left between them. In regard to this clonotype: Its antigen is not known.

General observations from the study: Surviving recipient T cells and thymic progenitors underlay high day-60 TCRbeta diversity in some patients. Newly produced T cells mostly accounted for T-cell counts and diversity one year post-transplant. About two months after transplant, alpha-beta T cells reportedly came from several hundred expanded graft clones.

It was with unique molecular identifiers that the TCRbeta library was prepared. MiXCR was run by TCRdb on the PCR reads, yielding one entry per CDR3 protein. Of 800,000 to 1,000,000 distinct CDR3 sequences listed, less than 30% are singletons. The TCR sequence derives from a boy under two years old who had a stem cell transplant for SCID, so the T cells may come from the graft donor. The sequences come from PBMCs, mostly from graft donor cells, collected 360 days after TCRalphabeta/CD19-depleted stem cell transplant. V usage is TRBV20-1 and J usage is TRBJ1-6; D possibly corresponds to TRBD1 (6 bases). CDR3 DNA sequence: TGCAGTGCTAGCCGGACAGCCTATAATTCACCCCTCCACTTT. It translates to CSASRTAYNSPLHF.